These 17 T cell receptor beta chains share one sample of origin, sequenced in a study of shared clonotypes between healthy human individuals. Using immunoSEQ multiplex PCR, the repertoire was profiled, and TCRdb retains in-frame clones only, with some absent. The sample records about 2.4 million clones, 80% to 95% being singletons. The sample comprised naive CD4+ T cells from PBMCs. Subset noted: CD45RA+ positively selected. All receptors derive from a man younger than 30 in good health. Some clones in this sample may be carry-over from other donors' samples.

The rearrangement uses TRBV2 and TRBJ2-2, with 12 bases aligning to TRBD1. CDR3 length equals 16 residues. The junction had 10 bases not matched to a gene; V was cut back by 6 bases and J by 8 bases. Looked up from germline, CDR1 is SNHLY and CDR2 is FYNNEI. Written as DNA, the CDR3 is TGTGCCAGCAGCCAACAGGGACAGGGGGCCGGGGGGGAGCTGTTTTTT. The encoded protein is CASSQQGQGAGGELFF.

The CDR3 DNA reads TGTGCCAGCAGTTACGGAGGAGTCGGCAGTCAGCCCCAGCATTTT. Translating gives CASSYGGVGSQPQHF. V and J are TRBV6-5 and TRBJ1-5; D is ambiguous. The ends were cut back, 2 bases at V and 6 bases at J, with 14 bases in the middle. The germline CDR1 and CDR2 sequences are MNHEY and SVGAGI. The length of the CDR3 is 15 residues.

V is TRBV30 and J is TRBJ1-1; 9 bases match TRBD1. J lost 4 bases, V lost 4 bases, and 4 bases had no gene match. The CDR3 extends over 13 amino acids. Germline V gene lookup returns CDR1 GTSNPN and CDR2 SVGIG (reference sequence). CDR3 bases: TGTGCCTGGAAGAGACAGGGGGGCACTGAAGCTTTCTTT. It yields the protein CAWKRQGGTEAFF.

The rearrangement uses TRBV19 and TRBJ2-1; 7 bases are shared with TRBD2. Per the germline V gene, CDR1 is LNHDA and CDR2 is SQIVND (reference sequence). J gave up 1 base and V 5 bases, and 8 bases lay outside the gene matches. The CDR3 loop spans 16 amino acids. CDR3 in amino acids: CASSWTGTTSYNEQFF. The CDR3 nucleotides are TGTGCCAGTAGTTGGACCGGGACTACATCCTACAATGAGCAGTTCTTC. The complete variable domain, with remaining parts taken from reference TRBV19 and TRBJ2-1, reads DGGITQSPKYLFRKEGQNVTLSCEQNLNHDAMYWYRQDPGQGLRLIYYSQIVNDFQKGDIAEGYSVSREKKESFPLTVTSAQKNPTAFYLCASSWTGTTSYNEQFFGPGTRLTVL.

This rearrangement joins TRBV6-5 to TRBJ1-1; weak D call: TRBD1 (5 bases). CDR1 MNHEY and CDR2 SVGAGI come from the germline V gene. CDR3 length equals 12 residues. V lost 7 bases, J lost 0 bases, and 6 bases lay in between. The CDR3 sequence is CASMGVNTEAFF. CDR3 nucleotide sequence: TGTGCCAGCATGGGGGTGAACACTGAAGCTTTCTTT.

This clone has a single count. The V gene is TRBV9, the J gene TRBJ1-2; D is unclear. The CDR3 has 15 amino acids. Trimming cost V 4 bases and J 7 bases, with 20 bases left between them. The germline CDR1 and CDR2 sequences are SGDLS and YYNGEE. In DNA, the CDR3 is TGTGCCAGCAGCCCTTCTACGGACCTCCGGGGTGGCTACACCTTC. Protein product: CASSPSTDLRGGYTF.

V is TRBV6-1 and J is TRBJ1-3; possible D gene TRBD1, 5 bases. The germline V and J ends were trimmed by 8 bases and 1 base, with 9 bases remaining between them. Germline CDR1 reads MNHNS; CDR2 reads SASEGT. The CDR3 runs to 13 residues. CDR3 in DNA: TGTGCCAGCGCGCAGGGTTCTGGAAACACCATATATTTT. Translating it yields CASAQGSGNTIYF.

On this clone itself: The same CDR3 also results from other DNA sequences found in this sample. The rearrangement joins TRBV18 to TRBJ1-1, with TRBD1 matching 7 bases. Germline CDR1 is KGHSH and CDR2 is LQKENI. V shed 2 bases, J shed 1 base, and the junction held 1 base outside the gene matches. The CDR3 has 14 amino acids. This CDR3 is CASSPRQGNTEAFF. As DNA, the CDR3 is TGTGCCAGCTCACCAAGACAGGGGAACACTGAAGCTTTCTTT.

This rearrangement joins TRBV29-1 to TRBJ1-2; no reliable D call. CDR1 is SQVTM, CDR2 ANQGSEA, per germline. The CDR3 runs 12 residues. V gave up 7 bases and J gave up 4 bases, with 13 bases separating them. CDR3 region: CSGYRASYGYTF. In DNA, the CDR3 is TGCAGCGGATACAGAGCTAGCTATGGCTACACCTTC.

The chain carries TRBV27 and TRBJ1-2; possible D gene TRBD1, 5 bases. The CDR3 totals 15 residues. V lost 2 bases and J 8 bases, leaving 18 bases between the germline ends. CDR1 is MNHEY, CDR2 SMNVEV, per germline (reference sequence). CDR3 DNA: TGTGCCAGCAGTTTAAGGCAGGGAGACATATACGGCTACACCTTC. Translating gives CASSLRQGDIYGYTF.

The rearrangement links TRBV30 to TRBJ1-5, with D uncertain. The CDR3 covers 13 residues. The ends were cut back, 5 bases at V and 3 bases at J, with 11 bases in the middle. Germline V CDR1 and CDR2: GTSNPN, SVGIG (reference sequence). DNA for the CDR3: TGTGCCTGGGCGGGCAGCCTCAATCAGCCCCAGCATTTT. This translates into CAWAGSLNQPQHF. The complete variable domain, with remaining parts taken from reference TRBV30 and TRBJ1-5, reads SQTIHQWPATLVQPVGSPLSLECTVEGTSNPNLYWYRQAAGRGLQLLFYSVGIGQISSEVPQNLSASRPQDRQFILSSKKLLLSDSGFYLCAWAGSLNQPQHFGDGTRLSIL.

This clone was seen a single time. The chain uses TRBV15 and TRBJ2-6; D ambiguous. The CDR3 runs 14 residues. V lost 5 bases, J lost 4 bases, and 9 bases lay in between. Germline CDR1 reads LNHNV; CDR2 reads YYDKDF (reference sequence). CDR3 protein: CATSLSTGANVLTF. In nucleotides, the CDR3 is TGTGCCACCAGCCTAAGTACCGGGGCCAACGTCCTGACTTTC.

The chain couples TRBV9 to TRBJ2-7; 7 bases fit TRBD1. Per germline, CDR1 SGDLS and CDR2 YYNGEE. The V and J ends lost 4 bases and 0 bases, in that order; junction bases with no gene match: 4. There are 14 residues in the CDR3. DNA of the CDR3: TGTGCCAGCAGCCCAGGGGGAAACTCCTACGAGCAGTACTTC. This sequence encodes CASSPGGNSYEQYF. The whole variable domain, filled in from reference TRBV9 and TRBJ2-7, reads DSGVTQTPKHLITATGQRVTLRCSPRSGDLSVYWYQQSLDQGLQFLIQYYNGEERAKGNILERFSAQQFPDLHSELNLSSLELGDSALYFCASSPGGNSYEQYFGPGTRLTVT.

The table lists this clone with a count of one. The gene calls are TRBV7-2 and TRBJ2-1; 8 nucleotides line up with TRBD2. This CDR3 is 14 amino acids long. Per the germline V gene, CDR1 is SGHTA and CDR2 is FQGNSA. V was clipped by 2 bases and J by 9 bases; unmatched bases: 6. The CDR3 coding sequence is TGTGCCAGCAGCTTACAGCGGGAGTCAGGTGAGCAGTTCTTC. It encodes CASSLQRESGEQFF.

V and J are TRBV4-2 and TRBJ2-1, with 8 bases aligning to TRBD2. The ends lost 2 bases at V and 8 bases at J; junction bases unmatched: 5. CDR1 is LGHNA, CDR2 YNFKEQ, per germline. CDR3 length: 14 amino acids. The CDR3 sequence: CASSQPGLADEQFF. In DNA, the CDR3 is TGTGCCAGCAGCCAACCTGGACTAGCCGATGAGCAGTTCTTC.

This chain links TRBV18 with TRBJ2-7; D gene unclear. This CDR3 comprises 12 residues. The V and J ends lost 3 bases and 3 bases respectively, with 6 bases between them. Germline CDR1 reads KGHSH; CDR2 reads LQKENI. CDR3 sequence: CASSPDRYEQYF. The CDR3 DNA follows: TGTGCCAGCTCACCTGACCGCTACGAGCAGTACTTC.

The J gene is TRBJ1-3, the V gene TRBV2, with TRBD1 matching over 8 bases. This CDR3 is 13 amino acids long. V shed 8 bases and J 4 bases; nucleotides not matched to a gene: 4. CDR1 is SNHLY and CDR2 is FYNNEI in the germline V gene. The CDR3 coding sequence is TGTGCCAGCTTGCGGGACAGGGGAAACACCATATATTTT. This sequence encodes CASLRDRGNTIYF.